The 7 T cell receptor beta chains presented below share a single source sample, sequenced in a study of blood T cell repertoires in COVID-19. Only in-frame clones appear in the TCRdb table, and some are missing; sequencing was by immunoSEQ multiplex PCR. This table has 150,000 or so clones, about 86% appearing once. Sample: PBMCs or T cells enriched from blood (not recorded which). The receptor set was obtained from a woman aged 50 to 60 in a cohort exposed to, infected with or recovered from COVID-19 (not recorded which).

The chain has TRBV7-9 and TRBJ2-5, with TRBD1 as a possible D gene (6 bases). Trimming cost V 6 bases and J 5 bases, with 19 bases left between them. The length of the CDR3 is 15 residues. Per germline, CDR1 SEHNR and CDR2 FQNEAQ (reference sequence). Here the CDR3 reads CASRSDRLVEETQYF. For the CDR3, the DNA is TGTGCCAGCAGATCCGACAGGTTGGTCGAGGAGACCCAGTACTTC.

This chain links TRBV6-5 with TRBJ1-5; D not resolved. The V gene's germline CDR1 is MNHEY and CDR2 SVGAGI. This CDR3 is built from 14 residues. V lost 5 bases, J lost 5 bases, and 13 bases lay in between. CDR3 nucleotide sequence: TGTGCCAGCAGTCCTGACGAGGGCTATCAGCCCCAGCATTTT. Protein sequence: CASSPDEGYQPQHF.

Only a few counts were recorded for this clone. In DNA, the CDR3 is TGTGCCTGTCGACAGGGTGGGAGCAATCAGCCCCAGCATTTT. Amino acid sequence: CACRQGGSNQPQHF. This rearrangement joins TRBV30 to TRBJ1-5, with TRBD1 identical over 7 bases. Germline V gene sequence: CDR1 GTSNPN, CDR2 SVGIG (reference sequence). J was trimmed by 1 base and V by 6 bases; bases with no gene match: 6. CDR3 length equals 14 residues.

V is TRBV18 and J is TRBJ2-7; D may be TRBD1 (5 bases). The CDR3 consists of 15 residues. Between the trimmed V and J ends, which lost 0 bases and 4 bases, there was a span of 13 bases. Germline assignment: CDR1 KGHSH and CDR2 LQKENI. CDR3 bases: TGTGCCAGCTCACCACCAATCAGGGATAATTACGAGCAGTACTTC. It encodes CASSPPIRDNYEQYF.

The DNA of the CDR3 is TGTGCCAGCAGTGAAGGGGTGACAGGGACCGGGGAGCTGTTTTTT. Its protein is CASSEGVTGTGELFF. The J gene is TRBJ2-2, the V gene TRBV2, with 7 bases identical to TRBD1. The CDR3 length is 15 residues. V lost 1 base and J lost 5; bases outside the gene matches: 4. Per germline, CDR1 SNHLY and CDR2 FYNNEI.

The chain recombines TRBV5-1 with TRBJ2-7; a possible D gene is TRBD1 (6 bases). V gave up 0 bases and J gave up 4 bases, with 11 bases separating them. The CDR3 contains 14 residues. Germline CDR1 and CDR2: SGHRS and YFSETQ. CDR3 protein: CASSLEQGQYEQYF. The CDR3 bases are TGCGCCAGCAGCTTGGAGCAGGGGCAGTACGAGCAGTACTTC.

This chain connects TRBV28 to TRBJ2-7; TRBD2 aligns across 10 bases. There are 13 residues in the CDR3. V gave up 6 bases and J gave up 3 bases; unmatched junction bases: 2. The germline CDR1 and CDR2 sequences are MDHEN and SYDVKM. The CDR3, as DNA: TGTGCCAGCAGACTAGCGGGACTCTACGAGCAGTACTTC. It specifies CASRLAGLYEQYF.